The sequence of this T cell receptor (beta chain) was determined in a study of blood T cell repertoires in COVID-19. As for the study in general: The origin of the acute and convalescent COVID-19 samples was the United States, Italy and Spain. T cells, B-cell-depleted T cells, or PBMCs provided the cDNA or gDNA that served as material.

The CDR3 is 16 residues long. Germline V gene data show CDR1 as MNHEY and CDR2 as SVGEGT. With V trimmed by 4 bases and J by 4 bases, 9 bases remained unmatched. Profiling relied on immunoSEQ multiplex PCR, and the TCRdb table lists in-frame clones only, not all of them. The sample yields over 60,000 clones, 85% seen once. Sequenced: peripheral blood. This receptor was taken from a woman over 75 with active or convalescent COVID-19. The chain employs TRBV6-2 or TRBV6-3 and TRBJ2-2; TRBD1 matches 7 bases. The CDR3 sequence is CASSFLTGAGTGELFF. The CDR3 coding sequence is TGTGCCAGCAGTTTCCTCACAGGGGCCGGCACCGGGGAGCTGTTTTTT.